This T cell receptor beta chain was recovered during a study of blood T cell repertoires in COVID-19. Study in general: Some COVID-19 samples were acute and others convalescent; all came from the United States, Italy and Spain. T cells, B-cell-depleted T cells, or PBMCs supplied cDNA or gDNA.

Per the original data handling: Scientists estimated how many nucleated cells there were by amplifying reference gene primers. Some clones are missing from TCRdb's copy, which holds only in-frame ones; the method was immunoSEQ multiplex PCR. Clone size and the V and J calls come from that table; the DNA yielded D and trimming. The table has about half a million clones, 89% seen once. During active infection, Seattle patients enrolled and were then monitored through disease. Sample: peripheral blood. The TCR sequence derives from a man aged 18 to 29 with COVID-19, enrolled during active disease.

CDR3 sequence: CASRGTGGDTQYF. The CDR3 nucleotides read TGTGCCAGCAGAGGGACAGGGGGGGATACGCAGTATTTT. The chain links TRBV11-3 to TRBJ2-3; 11 nucleotides match TRBD1. The CDR3 extends over 13 amino acids. Germline trimming cut 6 bases from V and 6 bases from J; bases unmatched to any gene: 2. Germline V gives CDR1 SGHNT, CDR2 YENEEA. Filled out from reference TRBV11-3 and TRBJ2-3, the complete variable domain reads EAGVVQSPRYKIIEKKQPVAFWCNPISGHNTLYWYLQNLGQGPELLIRYENEEAVDDSQLPKDRFSAERLKGVDSTLKIQPAELGDSAVYLCASRGTGGDTQYFGPGTRLTVL.